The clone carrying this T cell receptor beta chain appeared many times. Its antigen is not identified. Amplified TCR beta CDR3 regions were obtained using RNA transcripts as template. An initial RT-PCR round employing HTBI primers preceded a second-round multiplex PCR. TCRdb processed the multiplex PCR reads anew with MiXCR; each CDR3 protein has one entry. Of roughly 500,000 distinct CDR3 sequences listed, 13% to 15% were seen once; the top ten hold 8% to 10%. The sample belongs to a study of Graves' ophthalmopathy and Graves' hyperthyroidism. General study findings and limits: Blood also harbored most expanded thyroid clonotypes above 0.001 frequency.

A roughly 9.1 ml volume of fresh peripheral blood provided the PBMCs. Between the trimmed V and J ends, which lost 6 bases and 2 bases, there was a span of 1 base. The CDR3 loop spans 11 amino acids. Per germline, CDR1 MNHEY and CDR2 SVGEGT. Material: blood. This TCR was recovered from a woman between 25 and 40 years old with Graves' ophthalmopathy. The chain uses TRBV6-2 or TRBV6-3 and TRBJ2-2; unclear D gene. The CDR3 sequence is CASSNTGELFF. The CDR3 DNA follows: TGTGCCAGCAGCAACACCGGGGAGCTGTTTTTT.